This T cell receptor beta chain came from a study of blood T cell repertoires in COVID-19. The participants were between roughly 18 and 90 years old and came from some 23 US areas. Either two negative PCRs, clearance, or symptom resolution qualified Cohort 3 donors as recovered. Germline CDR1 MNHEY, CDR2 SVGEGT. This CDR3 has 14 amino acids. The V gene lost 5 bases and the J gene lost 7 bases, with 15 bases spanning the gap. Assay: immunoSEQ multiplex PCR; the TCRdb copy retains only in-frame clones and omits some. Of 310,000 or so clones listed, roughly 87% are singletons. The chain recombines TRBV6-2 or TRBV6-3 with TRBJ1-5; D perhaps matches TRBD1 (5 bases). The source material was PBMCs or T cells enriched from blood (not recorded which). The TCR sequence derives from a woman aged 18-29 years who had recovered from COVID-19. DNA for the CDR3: TGTGCCAGCAGTACCTGGTCAGGGTCGCAGCCCCAGCATTTT. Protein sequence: CASSTWSGSQPQHF.